The rows below give T cell receptor beta chains drawn from one sample of a study of blood T cell repertoires in COVID-19. Sequenced by immunoSEQ multiplex PCR; TCRdb stores in-frame clones only, minus some. The sample consists of a few hundred thousand clones, roughly 80% of them appearing once. The sequenced sample consisted of PBMCs or T cells enriched from blood (not recorded which). The receptor source for this set is a man in his thirties or forties with acute COVID-19. CDR3s include the opening cysteine and the closing phenylalanine or tryptophan. Each record gives: J gene, V gene, CDR3 protein.

>TRBJ1-4|TRBV6-5
CASINMGQSNEKLFF
>TRBJ2-2|TRBV6-2/TRBV6-3
CASSYSLAGGLTGELFF
>TRBJ1-1|TRBV14
CASRDRGRTEAFF
>TRBJ1-2|TRBV24-1
CATSDTGTGRVVGYTF
>TRBJ1-2|TRBV27
CASSSGGSNYGYTF
>TRBJ1-2|TRBV11-3
CASSKVEGYGYTF
>TRBJ2-1|TRBV29-1
CSVEDMADNEQFF
>TRBJ2-3|TRBV7-8
CASEPGSGGPDTQYF
>TRBJ1-5|TRBV6-2/TRBV6-3
CASSYGWATRGVGSNQPQHF
>TRBJ1-2|TRBV5-1
CASSLVASGLDGYTF
>TRBJ2-3|TRBV7-8
CASSLRAGSTDTQYF
>TRBJ1-5|TRBV11-2
CASSLDRGQGSQPQHF
>TRBJ2-5|TRBV24-1
CATSEDPTGFYQETQYF
>TRBJ2-2|TRBV29-1
CSVTDGLSSGELFF
>TRBJ1-4|TRBV28
CASRTGSEKLFF
>TRBJ2-3|TRBV6-5
CASSGQGASDTQYF
>TRBJ1-6|TRBV6-5
CASSAGPYNSPLHF
>TRBJ2-1|TRBV11-2
CASSRTGTGINNEQFF
>TRBJ1-3|TRBV2
CASSEADRAGNTIYF
>TRBJ2-1|TRBV27
CASSLPSSHNEQFF
>TRBJ1-1|TRBV28
CASSRSINNF
>TRBJ2-3|TRBV3-1/TRBV3-2
CASRGADTQYF
>TRBJ1-2|TRBV18
CASSTQGTANYGYTF
>TRBJ1-4|TRBV6-1
CASSEDRKGEKLFF
>TRBJ2-3|TRBV25-1
CASSEYGLAVTDTQYF
>TRBJ1-6|TRBV4-3
CASSQVGGQAPLHF
>TRBJ2-1|TRBV4-2
CASSQELAGTYNEQFF
>TRBJ2-5|TRBV6-4
CASSEGGGAETQYF
>TRBJ1-2|TRBV21-1
CASSAGRSYGYTF